This T cell receptor (beta chain) is drawn from a study of cytomegalovirus exposure and HLA in healthy donors. Both 60 Vbeta primers and 13 Jbeta primers went into the PCR. Using immunoSEQ multiplex PCR, the repertoire was profiled, and TCRdb retains in-frame clones only, with some absent. Here the sample spans more than 95,000 clones, about 80% being singletons. Trimming left V 7 bases short and J 3 bases short, with 10 bases between. Germline CDR1 reads SGHNT; CDR2 reads YYREEE (reference sequence). The CDR3 length is 13 residues. The TCR comes from a man younger than 45 in good health and CMV-seropositive. The gene calls are TRBV5-4 and TRBJ2-2; D may be TRBD2 (7 bases). The sample consisted of PBMCs. The CDR3 DNA reads as TGTGCCAGCGGGGGGGCGGACACCGGGGAGCTGTTTTTT. Protein product: CASGGADTGELFF. Looking up the rest from reference TRBV5-4 and TRBJ2-2 gives the full variable domain: ETGVTQSPTHLIKTRGQQVTLRCSSQSGHNTVSWYQQALGQGPQFIFQYYREEENGRGNFPPRFSGLQFPNYSSELNVNALELDDSALYLCASGGADTGELFFGEGSRLTVL.